Listed below are T cell receptor beta chains from one sample, sequenced in a study of OX40 agonist ivuxolimab in advanced cancers. Some clones are missing from TCRdb's copy, which holds only in-frame ones; the method was immunoSEQ multiplex PCR. The sample gives tens of thousands of clones, roughly 87% of which show up once; roughly 0.32% is in the top ten. Sequencing was performed on CD4+ or CD8+ T cells sorted from blood, taken in a trial of the OX40 agonist ivuxolimab. The receptors were sampled from an adult with an advanced solid tumor such as melanoma, head and neck, liver or kidney cancer. CDR3s include the opening cysteine and the closing phenylalanine or tryptophan. Fields, in order: J gene, clone size, V gene, D gene, CDR3 DNA, CDR3 protein. The D gene is left open where the match is weak. Clone size is given for some rows only: seen once, a few or many times, or a class if the clone is expanded.

TRBJ2-4,few,TRBV6-5,-,TGTGCCAGCAGCGCCCACAACAGGGACAACATTCAGTACTTC,CASSAHNRDNIQYF
TRBJ2-2,-,TRBV11-3,-,TGTGCCAGCAGCTTAGAGCGGGGTAACACCGGGGAGCTGTTTTTT,CASSLERGNTGELFF
TRBJ1-1,-,TRBV11-2,TRBD1,TGTGCCAGCAGCTTTATGGACAGGGGGAACACTGAAGCTTTCTTT,CASSFMDRGNTEAFF
TRBJ2-7,-,TRBV6-5,-,TGTGCCAGCAGTTCGGGGCCAGGGCTTTACAACGAGCAGTACTTC,CASSSGPGLYNEQYF
TRBJ2-2,few,TRBV5-5,-,TGTGCCAGCAGCTCACCTCCCGGGGAGCTGTTTTTT,CASSSPPGELFF
TRBJ1-3,-,TRBV19,TRBD1,TGTGCCAGCCAAACAGGGGACTTCTCTGGAAACACCATATATTTT,CASQTGDFSGNTIYF
TRBJ2-3,-,TRBV6-1,TRBD2,TGTGCCAGCAGTACTAGCGGGGGACCTACAGATACGCAGTATTTT,CASSTSGGPTDTQYF
TRBJ1-4,-,TRBV2,-,TGTGCCAGCAGCTACCTTGAAAAACTGTTTTTT,CASSYLEKLFF
TRBJ1-4,-,TRBV5-1,-,TGCGCCAGCAGCTTGGAAGGGGTAAATGAAAAACTGTTTTTT,CASSLEGVNEKLFF
TRBJ1-1,-,TRBV20-1,TRBD1,TGCAGTTACAGGGGTAGCACTGAAGCTTTCTTT,CSYRGSTEAFF
TRBJ1-4,-,TRBV7-2,-,TGTGCCAGCAGCTTAGGGCCTGGTGCAACTAATGAAAAACTGTTTTTT,CASSLGPGATNEKLFF
TRBJ2-1,-,TRBV7-8,-,TGTGCCAGCAGCCTTGACGTTTCGTCCTACAATGAGCAGTTCTTC,CASSLDVSSYNEQFF
TRBJ2-6,-,TRBV6-4,-,TGTGCCAGCAGTCCTGGTAGCTCTGGGGCCAACGTCCTGACTTTC,CASSPGSSGANVLTF
TRBJ2-7,-,TRBV7-7,-,TGTGCTAGCAGTTCGTTTCTAGGGGACTACGAGCAGTACTTC,CASSSFLGDYEQYF
TRBJ2-5,-,TRBV14,TRBD2,TGTGCCAGCAGTCCAAGTCTAATAGCGGGGCAAGAGACCCAGTACTTC,CASSPSLIAGQETQYF
TRBJ1-1,-,TRBV6-1,-,TGTGCCAGCACTTCGTTCAGGGGAGGGTACACTGAAGCTTTCTTT,CASTSFRGGYTEAFF
TRBJ1-3,-,TRBV15,-,TGTGCCACCAGCAGAGATCTGAGCTCTGGAAACACCATATATTTT,CATSRDLSSGNTIYF
TRBJ2-5,-,TRBV9,TRBD2,TGTGCCAGCAGCCCCCCGCGGGGGGGAGGGGAGACCCAGTACTTC,CASSPPRGGGETQYF
TRBJ1-1,-,TRBV28,-,TGTGCCAGCAGTTTCTACAGGGATGGAGCTTTCTTT,CASSFYRDGAFF
TRBJ2-5,-,TRBV5-1,-,TGCGCCAGCAGCTTCGGATCGTACAGTCAAGAGACCCAGTACTTC,CASSFGSYSQETQYF
TRBJ1-5,once,TRBV6-1,-,TGTGCCAGCAGTGAAGTTTCCCTCGGATCAAATCAGCCCCAGCATTTT,CASSEVSLGSNQPQHF
TRBJ2-5,once,TRBV6-5,-,TGTGCCAGCAAGCAGGGGCCGCTTCAAGAGACCCAGTACTTC,CASKQGPLQETQYF
TRBJ1-4,-,TRBV7-9,TRBD1,TGTGCCAGCAGCCTCGGACAGGGGGCACCTAATGAAAAACTGTTTTTT,CASSLGQGAPNEKLFF
TRBJ2-5,-,TRBV14,-,TGTGCCAGCAGCCAGGGCGGGTGGTACCAAGAGACCCAGTACTTC,CASSQGGWYQETQYF
TRBJ1-5,-,TRBV19,-,TGTGCCAGCCGACAGGTTAGCAATCAGCCCCAGCATTTT,CASRQVSNQPQHF
TRBJ2-3,-,TRBV5-1,-,TGCGCCAGCAGCTTGGTTTCGGTCAGGGCGACAGATACGCAGTATTTT,CASSLVSVRATDTQYF
TRBJ2-1,-,TRBV11-3,-,TGTGCCAGCAGCTTAAACCAACTTAATGAGCAGTTCTTC,CASSLNQLNEQFF
TRBJ2-5,-,TRBV5-1,TRBD1,TGCGCCAGCAGCTTACGACCGGGACAGGCCCAAGAGACCCAGTACTTC,CASSLRPGQAQETQYF
TRBJ1-6,-,TRBV18,TRBD1,TGTGCCAGCTCATCGACCGGATCGGGACAGGGGAGGAATTCACCCCTCCACTTT,CASSSTGSGQGRNSPLHF
TRBJ1-4,-,TRBV10-2,-,TGCGCCAGCAGTGGGAATGACACGGCCTTCGGAAAACTGTTTTTT,CASSGNDTAFGKLFF
TRBJ1-6,-,TRBV10-2,TRBD1,TGCGCCAGCATCTCGGACAGGGCATCCTATAATTCACCCCTCCACTTT,CASISDRASYNSPLHF
TRBJ1-5,-,TRBV6-1,-,TGTGCCAGCAGTGATGGGTCCAGGTTACCTAATCAGCCCCAGCATTTT,CASSDGSRLPNQPQHF
TRBJ2-3,-,TRBV19,-,TGTGCCAGTAGTATAGGAAGGCAGGGATTCACAGATACGCAGTATTTT,CASSIGRQGFTDTQYF
TRBJ1-3,once,TRBV7-9,-,TGTGCCAGCAGCCCCGTACTCGGGCGGAACGAGAATGGAAACACCATATATTTT,CASSPVLGRNENGNTIYF
TRBJ1-1,-,TRBV6-1,TRBD1,TGTGCCAGCATCCTAACAGGGGCAACTGAAGCTTTCTTT,CASILTGATEAFF
TRBJ1-5,-,TRBV19,TRBD1,TGTGCCACCACAGGGGTACTCAATCAGCCCCAGCATTTT,CATTGVLNQPQHF
TRBJ1-1,-,TRBV7-3,TRBD1,TGTGCCAGCAGCACAACAGGGGACACTGAAGCTTTCTTT,CASSTTGDTEAFF
TRBJ2-4,-,TRBV28,-,TGTGCCATCCACGGGGCCGGGGCCAAAAACATTCAGTACTTC,CAIHGAGAKNIQYF
TRBJ2-5,-,TRBV30,TRBD2,TGTGCCTGGAGCTTGTGGGGCGGGGGGATTCAGGAGACCCAGTACTTC,CAWSLWGGGIQETQYF
TRBJ2-2,-,TRBV28,-,TGTGCCAGCAGTTGGGGACACCCCACCGGGGAGCTGTTTTTT,CASSWGHPTGELFF
TRBJ1-3,-,TRBV4-1,-,TGCGCCAGCAGCCAAGGCTTACATGCCAGAAACACCATATATTTT,CASSQGLHARNTIYF
TRBJ1-4,-,TRBV7-9,TRBD1,TGTGCCAGCAGCTTAGAAGTCCGGGACAGTAGTAAAAAACTGTTTTTT,CASSLEVRDSSKKLFF
TRBJ1-6,-,TRBV4-2,-,TGTGCCAGCAGTGGCGGGGGCGGGAATTCACCCCTCCACTTT,CASSGGGGNSPLHF
TRBJ2-3,-,TRBV6-5,TRBD2,TGTGCCAGCACCCTTAGCGGGGGGGCCTCAGATACGCAGTATTTT,CASTLSGGASDTQYF
TRBJ1-3,-,TRBV5-1,TRBD1,TGCGCCAGCAGCCCACAGGGGGCTGGGGGAAACACCATATATTTT,CASSPQGAGGNTIYF
TRBJ2-1,-,TRBV29-1,-,TGCAGCGCTTCTTCTGGAGCGGATGTAGATGAGCAGTTCTTC,CSASSGADVDEQFF
TRBJ1-5,once,TRBV15,TRBD1,TGTGCCACCAGCAGCGACGACAGGGGGCGTTTAGGCAATCAGCCCCAGCATTTT,CATSSDDRGRLGNQPQHF